Each of the 18 T cell receptor beta chains below was sequenced from the same sample in a study of blood T cell repertoires in COVID-19. TCRdb's copy holds only in-frame clones and misses some; the assay was immunoSEQ multiplex PCR. Here the sample spans 200,000 or so clones, about four fifths being singletons. The sample comprised PBMCs or T cells enriched from blood (not recorded which). The receptors were gathered from a man aged 60 to 75 who had recovered from COVID-19.

The chain couples TRBV10-2 to TRBJ2-7, with a possible D match to TRBD2 (6 bases). This CDR3 has 13 amino acids. Trimming cost V 3 bases and J 4 bases, with 10 bases left between them. In germline, CDR1 is WSHSY, CDR2 SAAADI. The CDR3 reads CASSDPGLYEQYF. In nucleotides, the CDR3 is TGCGCCAGCAGTGACCCAGGACTATACGAGCAGTACTTC.

The rearrangement links TRBV5-4 to TRBJ1-1, with TRBD1 matching over 9 bases. CDR3 size: 16 residues. Looked up from germline, CDR1 is SGHNT and CDR2 is YYREEE (reference sequence). V lost 0 bases, J lost 1 base, and 4 bases stayed unmatched. Here the CDR3 DNA reads TGTGCCAGCAGCTTGGGAAAGGGACAGGGGAACACTGAAGCTTTCTTT. The encoded protein is CASSLGKGQGNTEAFF.

J is TRBJ1-1 and V is TRBV18; D possibly corresponds to TRBD1 (5 bases). Per the germline V gene, CDR1 is KGHSH and CDR2 is LQKENI. V was clipped by 3 bases and J by 0 bases, with 11 bases between them. This CDR3 region has 15 residues. The CDR3: CASSPGQIMNTEAFF. CDR3 DNA sequence: TGTGCCAGCTCACCGGGGCAGATTATGAACACTGAAGCTTTCTTT.

This clone was seen a single time. V gene TRBV6-5 combines with J gene TRBJ2-2, with TRBD1 identical over 7 bases. Germline trimming cut 6 bases from V and 3 bases from J; bases unmatched to any gene: 4. The germline gives CDR1 MNHEY, CDR2 SVGAGI. The CDR3 has 14 amino acids. The CDR3 DNA is TGTGCCAGCAGAACCGGGACAGACACCGGGGAGCTGTTTTTT. Its protein product is CASRTGTDTGELFF.

In this sample, this clone turned up a few times. The chain uses TRBV5-1 and TRBJ1-4; D gene uncertain. The CDR3 totals 14 residues. CDR1 and CDR2 from the germline V gene are SGHRS and YFSETQ. Trimming stripped 0 bases from V and 2 bases from J, with 5 bases between. The CDR3 sequence is CASSLGTTNEKLFF. CDR3 nucleotides: TGCGCCAGCAGCTTGGGGACTACTAATGAAAAACTGTTTTTT.

The J gene is TRBJ1-1, the V gene TRBV6-6; no clear D. This CDR3 contains 12 residues. The V end lost 0 bases, the J end lost 8 bases, and 7 bases lay between the germline ends. The germline V gene has CDR1 MNHNY and CDR2 SVGAGI (reference sequence). The chain's CDR3 is CASSYSSEEAFF. CDR3 sequence (DNA): TGTGCCAGCAGTTACTCGAGCGAGGAAGCTTTCTTT.

This clone was seen a single time. The rearrangement links TRBV5-8 to TRBJ1-2; D not certain. The V end lost 2 bases, the J end lost 7 bases, and 9 bases lay between the germline ends. Germline V gene data show CDR1 as SGHTS and CDR2 as YDEGEE. The CDR3 sequence is 12 residues long. This CDR3 reads CASSFRQRGYTF. CDR3 nucleotides: TGTGCCAGCAGCTTTAGACAACGTGGCTACACCTTC. The variable domain in full, completed from reference TRBV5-8 and TRBJ1-2, reads EAGVTQSPTHLIKTRGQQATLRCSPISGHTSVYWYQQALGLGLQFLLWYDEGEERNRGNFPPRFSGRQFPNYSSELNVNALELEDSALYLCASSFRQRGYTFGSGTRLTVV.

This clone was counted a single time. The sample carries other DNA sequences with the same CDR3. The V call is TRBV19, the J call TRBJ1-2; D possibly corresponds to TRBD1 (5 bases). In germline, CDR1 is LNHDA, CDR2 SQIVND (reference sequence). Trimming took off 2 bases at V and 3 bases at J, with 10 bases between the two ends. This CDR3 contains 14 residues. The CDR3 DNA reads as TGTGCCAGTAGTATAACGGGGGGATACTATGGCTACACCTTC. It encodes CASSITGGYYGYTF.

The chain employs TRBV6-4 and TRBJ2-1, with D maybe TRBD2 (7 bases). CDR3 length: 11 amino acids. Per the germline V gene, CDR1 is MRHNA and CDR2 is SNTAGT. Between the trimmed V and J ends, which lost 7 bases and 11 bases, there was a span of 12 bases. CDR3 sequence: CASKGGDKQFF. The CDR3 DNA reads as TGTGCCAGCAAAGGGGGGGATAAGCAGTTCTTC.

This chain links TRBV9 with TRBJ2-1, with 10 bases fitting TRBD2. Trimming removed 4 bases from V and 9 bases from J; junction bases left unmatched: 7. There are 14 residues in the CDR3. CDR1 is SGDLS and CDR2 is YYNGEE in the germline V gene. For the CDR3, the DNA is TGTGCCAGCAGCAGAGCGGGGGGGCAAAGTGAGCAGTTCTTC. It specifies CASSRAGGQSEQFF.

DNA of the CDR3: TGTGCCAGTAGTATCGTGACAGGGAGCCAGCCCCAGCATTTT. This encodes CASSIVTGSQPQHF. J is TRBJ1-5 and V is TRBV19; 7 nucleotides line up with TRBD1. In germline, CDR1 is LNHDA, CDR2 SQIVND (reference sequence). The CDR3 is 14 residues long. J lost 7 bases, V lost 3 bases, and 6 bases had no gene match. Looking up the rest from reference TRBV19 and TRBJ1-5 gives the full variable domain: DGGITQSPKYLFRKEGQNVTLSCEQNLNHDAMYWYRQDPGQGLRLIYYSQIVNDFQKGDIAEGYSVSREKKESFPLTVTSAQKNPTAFYLCASSIVTGSQPQHFGDGTRLSIL.

This clone came up once. The chain recombines TRBV2 with TRBJ1-5; no clear D gene. The CDR3 is 13 residues long. From germline, CDR1 is SNHLY and CDR2 FYNNEI. With 8 bases removed from V and 4 bases from J, the gap between germline ends came to 12 bases. CDR3 DNA sequence: TGTGCCAGCCGGGGAGGGCTGAATCAGCCCCAGCATTTT. Translating gives CASRGGLNQPQHF. The whole variable domain, filled in from reference TRBV2 and TRBJ1-5, reads EPEVTQTPSHQVTQMGQEVILRCVPISNHLYFYWYRQILGQKVEFLVSFYNNEISEKSEIFDDQFSVERPDGSNFTLKIRSTKLEDSAMYFCASRGGLNQPQHFGDGTRLSIL.

The rearrangement links TRBV7-9 to TRBJ1-1, with D possibly being TRBD1 (5 bases). CDR1 is SEHNR, CDR2 FQNEAQ, per germline (reference sequence). The CDR3 runs 15 residues. V was pared by 4 bases and J by 0 bases, with 12 bases between. Here the CDR3 DNA reads TGTGCCAGCAGCTACTCGGACATGATGAACACTGAAGCTTTCTTT. Protein sequence: CASSYSDMMNTEAFF. Full variable domain (outside the CDR3, taken from reference TRBV7-9 and TRBJ1-1): DTGVSQNPRHKITKRGQNVTFRCDPISEHNRLYWYRQTLGQGPEFLTYFQNEAQLEKSRLLSDRFSAERPKGSFSTLEIQRTEQGDSAMYLCASSYSDMMNTEAFFGQGTRLTVV.

The CDR3 coding sequence is TGTGCCAGCAGCGTCCAGGGGCAGTCTTATTACGAGCAGTACTTC. This sequence encodes CASSVQGQSYYEQYF. J is TRBJ2-7 and V is TRBV7-2; maybe TRBD1 (6 bases). In germline, CDR1 is SGHTA, CDR2 FQGNSA. The V end lost 5 bases, the J end lost 4 bases, and 18 bases lay between the germline ends. This CDR3 has 15 residues. Full variable domain (missing parts from reference TRBV7-2 and TRBJ2-7): GAGVSQSPSNKVTEKGKDVELRCDPISGHTALYWYRQSLGQGLEFLIYFQGNSAPDKSGLPSDRFSAERTGGSVSTLTIQRTQQEDSAVYLCASSVQGQSYYEQYFGPGTRLTVT.

Here the CDR3 DNA reads TGTGCCAGCAGCACTCGGACAGGGTCTTACGAGCAGTACTTC. Translation: CASSTRTGSYEQYF. J is TRBJ2-7 and V is TRBV11-3; 8 nucleotides match TRBD1. The CDR3 is made up of 14 amino acids. Looked up from germline, CDR1 is SGHNT and CDR2 is YENEEA. With 5 bases clipped from V and 4 bases from J, the junction kept 7 bases outside the gene matches.

V usage is TRBV19 and J usage is TRBJ1-1; 9 bases are shared with TRBD1. Trimming removed 2 bases from V and 6 bases from J; junction bases left unmatched: 4. The length of the CDR3 is 14 residues. The germline gives CDR1 LNHDA, CDR2 SQIVND (reference sequence). Here the CDR3 DNA reads TGTGCCAGTAGTATAAAGCACAGGGGGCCTGAAGCTTTCTTT. Translated: CASSIKHRGPEAFF.

The table lists this clone with a count of one. The chain joins TRBV6-5 to TRBJ1-3; a weak D match, TRBD1 (6 bases). The length of the CDR3 is 14 residues. Germline V lookup: CDR1 MNHEY, CDR2 SVGAGI. The V end was cut by 0 bases, the J end by 9 bases, with 12 bases between. Written as DNA, the CDR3 is TGTGCCAGCAGTTACTCTCGGGGGGGGGCCACCATATATTTT. This gives the protein CASSYSRGGATIYF.

The chain combines TRBV3-1 (or the pseudogene TRBV3-2) with TRBJ2-7, with D possibly matching TRBD1 (6 bases). Trimming took 2 bases from V and 6 from J, leaving 11 bases between them. The germline V gene encodes CDR1 LGHDT and CDR2 YNNKEL (reference sequence). The CDR3 has 13 amino acids. This CDR3 is CASSQTGNGEQYF. CDR3 DNA: TGTGCCAGCAGCCAAACAGGGAATGGCGAGCAGTACTTC.